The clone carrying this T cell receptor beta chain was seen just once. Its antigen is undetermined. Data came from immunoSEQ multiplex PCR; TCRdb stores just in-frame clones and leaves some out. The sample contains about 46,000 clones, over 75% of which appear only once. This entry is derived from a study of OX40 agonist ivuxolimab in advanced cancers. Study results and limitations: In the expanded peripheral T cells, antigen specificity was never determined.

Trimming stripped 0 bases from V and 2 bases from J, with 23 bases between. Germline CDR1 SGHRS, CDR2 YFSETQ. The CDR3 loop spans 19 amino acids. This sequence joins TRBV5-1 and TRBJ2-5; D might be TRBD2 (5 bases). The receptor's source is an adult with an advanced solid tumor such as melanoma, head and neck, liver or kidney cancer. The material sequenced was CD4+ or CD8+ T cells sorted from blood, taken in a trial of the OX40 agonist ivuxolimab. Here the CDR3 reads CASSLVPPAAGVPQETQYF. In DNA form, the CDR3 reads TGCGCCAGCAGCTTGGTTCCTCCTGCCGCGGGCGTTCCTCAAGAGACCCAGTACTTC.